These T cell receptor beta chains were read from a single sample in a study of PD-1 blockade in classical Hodgkin lymphoma. The data were produced by immunoSEQ multiplex PCR, yet TCRdb's version contains in-frame clones alone and is incomplete. The table has 13,000 to 15,000 clones, roughly 80% seen once. Sequencing used peripheral blood mononuclear cells (PBMCs), obtained at baseline. These receptors came from a human donor with classical Hodgkin lymphoma. CDR3s include the opening cysteine and the closing phenylalanine or tryptophan. The order of the fields is V gene, clone size, D gene, J gene, CDR3 DNA, CDR3 protein. The D gene is left open where the match is weak. Expanded clones get a size class; other rows say once, few or many, or leave the size out.

>TRBV5-1|-|-|TRBJ2-1
TGCGCCAGCAGCTTGACGGATAACAATGAGCAGTTCTTC
CASSLTDNNEQFF
>TRBV5-1|-|-|TRBJ1-6
TGCGCCAGCAGCTCCGGGACCGCTCCGTATAATTCACCCCTCCACTTT
CASSSGTAPYNSPLHF
>TRBV5-6|-|TRBD1|TRBJ1-2
TGTGCCAGCAGCTTCCGGGACAGGGAAAACTATGGCTACACCTTC
CASSFRDRENYGYTF
>TRBV10-3|few|-|TRBJ2-2
TGTGCCGCCCAAGAGGAGGGGTCGAACACCGGGGAGCTGTTTTTT
CAAQEEGSNTGELFF
>TRBV18|-|-|TRBJ1-6
TGTGCCAGCTTCGCGTCACAGGGACGACTTTCACCCCTCCACTTT
CASFASQGRLSPLHF
>TRBV4-3|-|-|TRBJ1-6
TGCGCCAGCAGCCCCAACCCCACAGGGTCGAGGAATAATTCACCCCTCCACTTT
CASSPNPTGSRNNSPLHF
>TRBV7-6|-|-|TRBJ2-3
TGTGCCAGCAGCTTAGGGTCAGGGGGGCCACGAGATACGCAGTATTTT
CASSLGSGGPRDTQYF
>TRBV5-8|-|-|TRBJ2-5
TGTGCCAGCAGCTTGGCTCAGGTCCAAGAGACCCAGTACTTC
CASSLAQVQETQYF
>TRBV6-6|-|-|TRBJ2-5
TGTGCCAGCAGTTACTCGGGCCAGTACCAAGAGACCCAGTACTTC
CASSYSGQYQETQYF
>TRBV27|once|TRBD2|TRBJ2-1
TGTGCCAGCAGTTTAAAGCGGGGGGCGTACAATGAGCAGTTCTTC
CASSLKRGAYNEQFF
>TRBV27|-|-|TRBJ2-7
TGTGCCAGCAGTTCCCGGACAGACCCAGACTACGAGCAGTACTTC
CASSSRTDPDYEQYF
>TRBV2|-|TRBD2|TRBJ2-1
TGTGCCAGCACCTCGGGTGGGGCGGGGGGCCTCGATGAGCAGTTCTTC
CASTSGGAGGLDEQFF
>TRBV7-2|-|TRBD1|TRBJ2-7
TGTGCCAGCAGCTTAGCAAGGGACAGCGGCTCCTACGAGCAGTACTTC
CASSLARDSGSYEQYF
>TRBV5-1|-|TRBD2|TRBJ2-3
TGCGCCAGCAGCGTTCGGACTAGCGGGGGGGTCACAGATACGCAGTATTTT
CASSVRTSGGVTDTQYF
>TRBV25-1|few|-|TRBJ1-5
TGTGCCAGCAGTGGTCAACAGGATCAGCCCCAGCATTTT
CASSGQQDQPQHF
>TRBV4-2|-|TRBD2|TRBJ2-3
TGTGCCAGCAGCCAAGACAGGCCCCTAGCGGGGATTACAGATACGCAGTATTTT
CASSQDRPLAGITDTQYF
>TRBV6-6|-|-|TRBJ2-3
TGTGCCAGCAGTTACGGGCGGGGTGTGGATACGCAGTATTTT
CASSYGRGVDTQYF
>TRBV25-1|-|TRBD1|TRBJ1-1
TGTGCCAGCAGAGGCCCGACAGGGCTCAACACTGAAGCTTTCTTT
CASRGPTGLNTEAFF
>TRBV7-3|-|TRBD2|TRBJ2-2
TGTGCCAGCAGCCAGATGGCGGGGGGAAACACCGGGGAGCTGTTTTTT
CASSQMAGGNTGELFF
>TRBV18|-|-|TRBJ2-3
TGTGCCAGCTCACCAGGCACAGATACGCAGTATTTT
CASSPGTDTQYF
>TRBV9|-|-|TRBJ1-6
TGTGCCAGCAGCGTAGAGGGGGGGAGTGATTCACCCCTCCACTTT
CASSVEGGSDSPLHF
>TRBV6-6|large|TRBD2|TRBJ2-5
TGTGCCAGCAACCTAGCGGGGGGTTTGCAAGAGACCCAGTACTTC
CASNLAGGLQETQYF
>TRBV5-6|-|TRBD1|TRBJ2-7
TGTGCCAGCAGCTCCGGGACAGGAAGTTACGAGCAGTACTTC
CASSSGTGSYEQYF
>TRBV27|-|TRBD1|TRBJ1-2
TGTGCCAGCAGTACCCGGACAGGGTACAACTATGGCTACACCTTC
CASSTRTGYNYGYTF
>TRBV7-3|-|TRBD2|TRBJ2-5
TGTGCCAGCAGCTTAAACTCGCAAGCGGGGGGACAGCAAGAGACCCAGTACTTC
CASSLNSQAGGQQETQYF
>TRBV4-3|-|-|TRBJ2-3
TGCGCCAGCAGCCAAGGGCAATTCGGGGAGAGCACAGATACGCAGTATTTT
CASSQGQFGESTDTQYF
>TRBV19|few|-|TRBJ1-2
TGTGCCAGTAGTATGGCAGTCAACTATGGCTACACCTTC
CASSMAVNYGYTF
>TRBV18|once|-|TRBJ2-7
TGTGCCAGCTCACCACCTTCAGCATACGAGCAGTACTTC
CASSPPSAYEQYF
>TRBV7-9|-|-|TRBJ2-3
TGTGCCAGCAGCTTATCGTCGCGGGGTACAGATACGCAGTATTTT
CASSLSSRGTDTQYF
>TRBV28|-|TRBD1|TRBJ2-6
TGTGCCAGCAGTTTATTCGGCCGACAGGGGAGGAAAACTGGGGCCAACGTCCTGACTTTC
CASSLFGRQGRKTGANVLTF
>TRBV5-6|-|-|TRBJ2-3
TGTGCCAGCAGCTTTAATACGGGGGCGTGGGGGGATACGCAGTATTTT
CASSFNTGAWGDTQYF
>TRBV7-3|-|-|TRBJ1-1
TGTGCCAGCAGCTCTATATCTATGAACACTGAAGCTTTCTTT
CASSSISMNTEAFF
>TRBV7-2|-|TRBD1|TRBJ1-2
TGTGCCAGCAGCTTAGCGGGACAGGGGTCTGGCTACACCTTC
CASSLAGQGSGYTF
>TRBV5-4|-|-|TRBJ2-2
TGTGCCAGCAGCCTCAGGGTCACCGGGGAGCTGTTTTTT
CASSLRVTGELFF
>TRBV5-1|-|-|TRBJ1-2
TGCGCCAGCAGCTACTCAAAACCCCGTCTCGATGGCTACACCTTC
CASSYSKPRLDGYTF
>TRBV14|medium-sized|TRBD1|TRBJ1-4
TGTGCCAGCAGCCAAGATCGGAGGGGACAGGGGTCAACTAATGAAAAACTGTTTTTT
CASSQDRRGQGSTNEKLFF
>TRBV7-7|-|TRBD2|TRBJ2-3
TGTGCCAGCAGTCAGGGACTAGAAGCAGATACGCAGTATTTT
CASSQGLEADTQYF
>TRBV5-4|-|-|TRBJ1-2
TGTGCCAGCAGCTCTCTCAATCGCGGGAACTATGGCTACACCTTC
CASSSLNRGNYGYTF
>TRBV5-5|-|TRBD1|TRBJ2-1
TGTGCCAGCAGCTTGGTGGACAGGGGGATCCATGAGCAGTTCTTC
CASSLVDRGIHEQFF
>TRBV5-1|-|-|TRBJ2-7
TGCGCCAGCAGCTTGGGAATCTGGAGCTCCTACGAGCAGTACTTC
CASSLGIWSSYEQYF
>TRBV6-5|-|-|TRBJ1-6
TGTGCCAGCAGTTACTCGATGCCAGGGTTAGCTTCACCCCTCCACTTT
CASSYSMPGLASPLHF
>TRBV12-5|-|TRBD2|TRBJ2-1
TGTGCTAGTGGTTTGGTACTAGCGGGGAACAATGAGCAGTTCTTC
CASGLVLAGNNEQFF
>TRBV2|-|TRBD1|TRBJ1-3
TGTGCCAGCAGCTCCGGGACAGGGGCGGGAAACACCATATATTTT
CASSSGTGAGNTIYF